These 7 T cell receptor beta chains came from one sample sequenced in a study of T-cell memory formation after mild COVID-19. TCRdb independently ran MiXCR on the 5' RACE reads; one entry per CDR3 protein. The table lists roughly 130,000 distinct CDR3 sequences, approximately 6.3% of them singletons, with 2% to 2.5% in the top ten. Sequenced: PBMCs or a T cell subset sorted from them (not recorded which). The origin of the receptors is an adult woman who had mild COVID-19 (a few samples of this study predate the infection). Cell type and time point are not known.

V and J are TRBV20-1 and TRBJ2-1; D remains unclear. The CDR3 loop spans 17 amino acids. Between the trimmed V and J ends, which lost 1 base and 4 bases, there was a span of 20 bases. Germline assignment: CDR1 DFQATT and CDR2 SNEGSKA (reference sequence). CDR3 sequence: CSARANDIAMSYNEQFF. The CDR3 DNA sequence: TGCAGTGCTAGAGCTAATGACATAGCAATGAGTTACAATGAGCAGTTCTTC.

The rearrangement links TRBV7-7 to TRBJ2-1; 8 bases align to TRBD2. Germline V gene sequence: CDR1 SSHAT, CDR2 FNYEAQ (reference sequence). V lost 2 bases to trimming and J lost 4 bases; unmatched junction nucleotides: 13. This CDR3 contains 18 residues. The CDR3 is CASSLFPPPAGGYNEQFF. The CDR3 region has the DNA TGTGCCAGCAGCTTATTCCCGCCGCCCGCGGGGGGATACAATGAGCAGTTCTTC.

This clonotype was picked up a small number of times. The CDR3 nucleotides are TGTGCCAGCAGCTTAGGTCACAGCGGGGGGGCCCGCTCCTACAATGAGCAGTTCTTC. Its translation is CASSLGHSGGARSYNEQFF. This chain joins TRBV7-9 and TRBJ2-1, with 10 bases aligning to TRBD2. The V and J ends lost 1 base and 0 bases, in that order; junction bases with no gene match: 9. The CDR3 extends over 19 amino acids. The V gene's germline CDR1 is SEHNR and CDR2 FQNEAQ (reference sequence).

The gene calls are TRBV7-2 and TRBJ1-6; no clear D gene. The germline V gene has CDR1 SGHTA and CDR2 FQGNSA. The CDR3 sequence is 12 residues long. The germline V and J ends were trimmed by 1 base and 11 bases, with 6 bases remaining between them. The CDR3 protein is CASSLEVAPLHF. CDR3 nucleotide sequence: TGTGCCAGCAGCTTAGAGGTCGCACCCCTCCACTTT.

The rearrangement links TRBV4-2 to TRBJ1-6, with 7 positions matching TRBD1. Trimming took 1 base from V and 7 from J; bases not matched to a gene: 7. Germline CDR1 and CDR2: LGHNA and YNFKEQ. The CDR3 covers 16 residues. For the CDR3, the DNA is TGTGCCAGCAGCCAAGGAAAGGGACAGTGGAATTCACCCCTCCACTTT. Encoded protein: CASSQGKGQWNSPLHF.

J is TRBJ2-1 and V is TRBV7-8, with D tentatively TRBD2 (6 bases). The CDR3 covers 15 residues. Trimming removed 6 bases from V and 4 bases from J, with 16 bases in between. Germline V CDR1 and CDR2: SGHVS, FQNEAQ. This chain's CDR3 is CASRSGTGTYNEQFF. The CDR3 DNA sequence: TGTGCCAGCAGATCAGGGACTGGGACTTACAATGAGCAGTTCTTC.

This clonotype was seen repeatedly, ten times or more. The CDR3 reads CASSVGNRAETQYF. The CDR3, as DNA: TGTGCCAGCAGCGTAGGTAACAGGGCAGAGACCCAGTACTTC. The rearrangement uses TRBV9 and TRBJ2-5; D is possibly TRBD1 (6 bases). V was pared by 0 bases and J by 4 bases, with 10 bases between. There are 14 residues in the CDR3. CDR1 and CDR2 (germline): SGDLS, YYNGEE. Complete variable domain (other parts from reference TRBV9 and TRBJ2-5): DSGVTQTPKHLITATGQRVTLRCSPRSGDLSVYWYQQSLDQGLQFLIQYYNGEERAKGNILERFSAQQFPDLHSELNLSSLELGDSALYFCASSVGNRAETQYFGPGTRLLVL.